The T cell receptor beta chain under discussion was sequenced for a study of blood T cell repertoires in COVID-19. The overall study: Sites in the United States, Italy and Spain provided acute and convalescent COVID-19 samples.

The method was immunoSEQ multiplex PCR; TCRdb's version includes in-frame clones alone and lacks a portion of them. This table holds around 420,000 clones, over 75% found once. Per germline, CDR1 MNHEY and CDR2 SVGAGI. The length of the CDR3 is 12 residues. V gave up 8 bases and J gave up 10 bases, with 12 bases separating them. Everyone who took part was roughly 18 to 89 years old, and they came from about two dozen US areas. Researchers sorted participants into cohorts using their self-reported clinical history. This chain connects TRBV6-5 to TRBJ1-6; tentative D call: TRBD1 (5 bases). Specimen: PBMCs or T cells enriched from blood (not recorded which). The TCR was taken from a woman between 40 and 50 years old with acute COVID-19. DNA for the CDR3: TGTGCCAGCGGTTGGGGGGGGTCACCCCTCCACTTT. Its translation is CASGWGGSPLHF.